This record covers a single T cell receptor beta chain. These data come from a study of T cells in Graves' hyperthyroidism and ophthalmopathy. There were TCR beta CDR3 regions amplified from RNA transcripts. The HTBI primer set was used in a first-round RT-PCR of the TCR CDR3. From the multiplex PCR reads, TCRdb called clonotypes with MiXCR, one entry per CDR3 protein. The table lists about 290,000 distinct CDR3 sequences, 13% of them singletons. Germline V gene sequence: CDR1 SQVTM, CDR2 ANQGSEA. V was pared by 0 bases and J by 2 bases, with 8 bases between. The CDR3 is 14 amino acids. The sequence was collected from a woman under 40 with Graves' hyperthyroidism that later progressed to Graves' ophthalmopathy. The rearrangement joins TRBV29-1 to TRBJ2-4; D is unclear. Sequencing was carried out using blood. CDR3 bases: TGCAGCGTTGAAGATGGCAGTCCCAAAAACATTCAGTACTTC. It translates to CSVEDGSPKNIQYF. The full variable domain, its missing parts supplied by reference TRBV29-1 and TRBJ2-4, is SAVISQKPSRDICQRGTSLTIQCQVDSQVTMMFWYRQQPGQSLTLIATANQGSEATYESGFVIDKFPISRPNLTFSTLTVSNMSPEDSSIYLCSVEDGSPKNIQYFGAGTRLSVL.